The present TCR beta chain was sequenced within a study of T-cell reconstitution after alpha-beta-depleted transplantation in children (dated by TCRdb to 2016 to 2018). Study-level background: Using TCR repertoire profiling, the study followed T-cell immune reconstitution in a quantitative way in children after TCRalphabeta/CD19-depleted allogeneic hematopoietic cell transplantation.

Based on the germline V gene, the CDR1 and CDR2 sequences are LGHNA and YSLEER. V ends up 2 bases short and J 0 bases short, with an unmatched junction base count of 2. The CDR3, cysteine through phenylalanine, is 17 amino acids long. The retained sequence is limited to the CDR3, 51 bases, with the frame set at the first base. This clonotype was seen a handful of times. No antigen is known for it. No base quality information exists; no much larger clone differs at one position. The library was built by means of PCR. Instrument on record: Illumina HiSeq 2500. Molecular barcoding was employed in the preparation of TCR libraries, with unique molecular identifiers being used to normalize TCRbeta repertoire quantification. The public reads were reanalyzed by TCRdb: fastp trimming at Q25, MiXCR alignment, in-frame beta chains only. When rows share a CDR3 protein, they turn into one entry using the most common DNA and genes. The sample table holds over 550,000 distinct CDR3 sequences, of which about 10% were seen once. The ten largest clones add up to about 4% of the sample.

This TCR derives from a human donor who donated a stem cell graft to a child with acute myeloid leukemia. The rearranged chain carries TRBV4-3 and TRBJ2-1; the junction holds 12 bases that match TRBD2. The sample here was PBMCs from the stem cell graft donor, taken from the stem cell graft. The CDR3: CASSQMTSGSSYNEQFF. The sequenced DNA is TGCGCCAGCAGCCAAATGACTAGCGGGAGCTCCTACAATGAGCAGTTCTTC.